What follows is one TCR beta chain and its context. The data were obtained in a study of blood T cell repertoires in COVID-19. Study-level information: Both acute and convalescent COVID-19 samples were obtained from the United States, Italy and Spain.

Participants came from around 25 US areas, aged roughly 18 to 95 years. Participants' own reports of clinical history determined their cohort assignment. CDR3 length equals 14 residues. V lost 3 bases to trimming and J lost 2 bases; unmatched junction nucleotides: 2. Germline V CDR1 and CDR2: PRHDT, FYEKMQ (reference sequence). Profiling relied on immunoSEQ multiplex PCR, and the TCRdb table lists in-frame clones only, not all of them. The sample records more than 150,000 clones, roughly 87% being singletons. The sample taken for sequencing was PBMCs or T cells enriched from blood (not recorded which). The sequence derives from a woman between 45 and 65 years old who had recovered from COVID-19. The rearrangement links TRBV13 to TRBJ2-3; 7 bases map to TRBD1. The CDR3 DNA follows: TGTGCCAGCAGCTTCGACAGGGACACAGATACGCAGTATTTT. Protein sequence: CASSFDRDTDTQYF.